This T cell receptor (beta chain) is from a study of shared clonotypes between healthy human individuals. As to this clone: Antigen specificity is unknown. Other DNA sequences of this sample code for an identical CDR3.

TCRdb's copy holds only in-frame clones and misses some; the assay was immunoSEQ multiplex PCR. The table has millions of clones, around 94% seen once. From germline, CDR1 is SGHRS and CDR2 YFSETQ. Trimming cost V 0 bases and J 2 bases, with 8 bases left between them. This CDR3 is 14 amino acids long. Study-wide results and caveats: Estimated clonotype richness was generally higher in naive than memory subsets.

J is TRBJ1-2 and V is TRBV5-1; D remains unclear. The source of this sequence is a man aged 18 to 30 in good health. Sample: naive CD4+ T cells sorted from blood. The sample's subset: CD45RA+ positively selected. The CDR3 nucleotides read TGCGCCAGCAGCTTGGATCGGGGAAACTATGGCTACACCTTC. Its protein product is CASSLDRGNYGYTF.